What follows describes a single T cell receptor beta chain. This sample was taken from a study of T cell changes during pregnancy in multiple sclerosis. Sequencing used immunoSEQ multiplex PCR; TCRdb keeps in-frame clones, though not all of them. The sample has roughly 93,000 clones, about 91% seen once. This CDR3 is built from 17 residues. V was shortened by 5 bases and J by 5 bases, with 24 bases between the two germline ends. Germline CDR1 SGHTA, CDR2 FQGNSA. The sequence was obtained from a female donor in good health, enrolled as a control in a pregnancy study. The sequenced sample was peripheral blood, obtained after pregnancy. The rearrangement joins TRBV7-2 to TRBJ1-1, with D uncertain. CDR3 sequence (DNA): TGTGCCAGCAGCCGTAGGGTTACCTTAGGTGGAGGTACTGAAGCTTTCTTT. This gives the protein CASSRRVTLGGGTEAFF.